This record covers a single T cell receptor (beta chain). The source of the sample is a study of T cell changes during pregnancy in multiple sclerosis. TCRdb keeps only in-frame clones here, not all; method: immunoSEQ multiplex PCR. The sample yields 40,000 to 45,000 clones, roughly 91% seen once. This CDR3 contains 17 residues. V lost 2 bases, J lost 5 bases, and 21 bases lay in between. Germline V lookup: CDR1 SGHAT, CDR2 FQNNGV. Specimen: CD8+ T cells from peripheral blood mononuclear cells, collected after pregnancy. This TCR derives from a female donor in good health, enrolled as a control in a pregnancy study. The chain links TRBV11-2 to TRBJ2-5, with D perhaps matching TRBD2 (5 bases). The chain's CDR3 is CASSLSQVGNRGETQYF. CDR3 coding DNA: TGTGCCAGCAGCTTATCCCAAGTAGGCAACCGAGGGGAGACCCAGTACTTC.